This TCR beta chain was recorded in a study of cytomegalovirus exposure and HLA in healthy donors. Germline CDR1 and CDR2: MDHEN and SYDVKM. The CDR3 runs to 15 residues. Trimming took 7 bases from V and 0 from J, leaving 10 bases between them. Both 60 Vbeta primers and 13 Jbeta primers went into the PCR. Sequencing used immunoSEQ multiplex PCR; TCRdb keeps in-frame clones, though not all of them. This sample's clone table lists 150,000 to 200,000 clones. The chain uses TRBV28 and TRBJ1-6; no firm D call. The sequenced sample consisted of PBMCs. The origin of this receptor is a man in his thirties or forties in good health and CMV-seronegative. As DNA, the CDR3 is TGTGCCAGCACCGGTGGAGGCTCCTATAATTCACCCCTCCACTTT. This sequence encodes CASTGGGSYNSPLHF.